The T cell receptor beta chain under discussion was sequenced for a study of shared clonotypes between healthy human individuals. V lost 2 bases and J lost 5, with 18 bases in between. Germline V CDR1 and CDR2: SGHRS, YFSETQ. The CDR3 extends over 16 amino acids. The data were produced by immunoSEQ multiplex PCR, yet TCRdb's version contains in-frame clones alone and is incomplete. Of about 1.1 million clones listed, 77% are singletons. The source is a man aged 18 to 30 in good health. Some clones in this sample may be carry-over from other donors' samples. This chain uses TRBV5-1 with TRBJ2-3, with D possibly being TRBD2 (6 bases). Specimen: memory CD4+ T cells from PBMCs. The subset is: CD45RA-negative fraction. The chain's CDR3 is CASSFSSDPRGDTQYF. CDR3 DNA: TGCGCCAGCAGCTTTTCTAGCGACCCCCGGGGAGATACGCAGTATTTT.